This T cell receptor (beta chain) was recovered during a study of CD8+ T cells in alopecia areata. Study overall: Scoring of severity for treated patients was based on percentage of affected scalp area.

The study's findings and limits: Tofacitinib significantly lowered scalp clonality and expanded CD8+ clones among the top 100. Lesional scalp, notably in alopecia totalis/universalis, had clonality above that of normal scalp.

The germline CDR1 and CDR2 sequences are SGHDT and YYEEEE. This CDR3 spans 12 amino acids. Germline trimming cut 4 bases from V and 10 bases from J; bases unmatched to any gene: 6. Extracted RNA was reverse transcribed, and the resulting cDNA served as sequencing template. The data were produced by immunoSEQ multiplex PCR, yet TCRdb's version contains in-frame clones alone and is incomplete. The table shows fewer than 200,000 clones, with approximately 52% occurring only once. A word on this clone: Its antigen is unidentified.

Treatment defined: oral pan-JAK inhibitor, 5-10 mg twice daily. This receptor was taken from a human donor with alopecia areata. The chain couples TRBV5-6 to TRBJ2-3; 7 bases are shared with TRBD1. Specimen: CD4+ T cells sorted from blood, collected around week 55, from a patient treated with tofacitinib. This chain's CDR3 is CASSGQAGAQYF. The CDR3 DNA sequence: TGTGCCAGCAGCGGACAGGCCGGGGCGCAGTATTTT.